The subject of this entry is one TCR beta chain. Its target is not known. Sequenced by immunoSEQ multiplex PCR; TCRdb stores in-frame clones only, minus some. The data show some 130,000 clones, around 85% seen once. The CDR3 sequence is 19 residues long. CDR1 is SGHDT and CDR2 is YYEEEE in the germline V gene. V gave up 1 base and J gave up 0 bases, with 20 bases separating them. These data come from a study of T cell responses to AZD1222 COVID-19 vaccine. Looking at the study overall: Pooling covered second doses at about 4 or about 12 weeks.

Study-wide points: Clonal diversity may have been underestimated in mostly white British donors. Among spike-specific TCRs, nearly half reportedly target unmutated variant regions.

This specimen was peripheral blood, taken on day 0 of AZD1222 vaccination. This TCR was sampled from an adult in good health. The chain couples TRBV5-6 to TRBJ1-5; no reliable D call. Here the CDR3 reads CASSLRAHELLYSNQPQHF. The CDR3 region has the DNA TGTGCCAGCAGCTTGCGGGCCCACGAGCTATTATATAGCAATCAGCCCCAGCATTTT. Full variable domain (outside the CDR3, taken from reference TRBV5-6 and TRBJ1-5): DAGVTQSPTHLIKTRGQQVTLRCSPKSGHDTVSWYQQALGQGPQFIFQYYEEEERQRGNFPDRFSGHQFPNYSSELNVNALLLGDSALYLCASSLRAHELLYSNQPQHFGDGTRLSIL.